This T cell receptor beta chain was found in a study of T cells in Graves' hyperthyroidism and ophthalmopathy. The study, taken as a whole, reports: Patients with ophthalmopathy were separated from those with stable hyperthyroidism by a 13 V-J model.

Ten or more counts support this clonotype. Its antigen is as yet unknown. The hyperthyroidism patients had all been newly diagnosed, and their disease duration was under 2 months. Their ages ranged from 18 to 65 years. The diagnostic basis comprised clinical symptoms, serum thyroxine and TRAb, thyroid ultrasound and orbital computed tomography. Amplification yielded TCR beta CDR3 regions, with RNA transcripts as the source. The study used the HTBI primer set for a first-round RT-PCR of the TCR CDR3. MiXCR was run by TCRdb on the multiplex PCR reads, yielding one entry per CDR3 protein. The sample contains hundreds of thousands of distinct CDR3 sequences, roughly 17% of which appear only once. Germline V gene lookup returns CDR1 SGHNT and CDR2 YENEEA. The CDR3 is 13 amino acids. V lost 5 bases to trimming and J lost 8 bases, with 15 bases between them.

This clonotype was obtained from a woman under 40 with Graves' hyperthyroidism. The chain has TRBV11-3 and TRBJ1-1; the D gene is possibly TRBD1 (5 bases). Sequencing was done on a sample of blood. This chain's CDR3 is CASSPPDSAEAFF. CDR3 sequence (DNA): TGTGCCAGCAGCCCACCCGACAGTGCCGAAGCTTTCTTT.